This is a list of T cell receptor beta chains from one sample in a study of T cells in localized non-small cell lung cancer. Data came from immunoSEQ multiplex PCR; TCRdb stores just in-frame clones and leaves some out. The table shows tens of thousands of clones, with about 80% occurring only once. Specimen: peripheral blood, collected before any cancer treatment. These receptor sequences come from a female donor older than 55 with stage II squamous cell lung carcinoma. Both conserved end residues are part of each CDR3. A D gene is named only where the DNA matches it firmly. Not every row has a clone size; where given, it reads once, few, many or a size class.

CASSRIGAGANVLTF	TGTGCCAGTAGTAGGATCGGTGCTGGGGCCAACGTCCTGACTTTC	-	TRBV19	TRBJ2-6	-
CASSPNVRGASEKLFF	TGTGCCAGCTCACCTAATGTCAGGGGCGCTTCTGAAAAACTGTTTTTT	-	TRBV18	TRBJ1-4	-
CASIEGRRDGYTF	TGTGCCAGCATCGAGGGACGGAGAGATGGCTACACCTTC	-	TRBV6-6	TRBJ1-2	-
CASSDSPEGTQYF	TGTGCCAGCAGTGACTCACCTGAGGGGACCCAGTACTTC	-	TRBV6-4	TRBJ2-5	-
CASSTTLGTEAFF	TGTGCCAGCAGCACGACCCTTGGAACTGAAGCTTTCTTT	-	TRBV13	TRBJ1-1	-
CARPQGNGYTF	TGTGCCAGACCCCAGGGGAATGGCTACACCTTC	-	TRBV19	TRBJ1-2	-
CASSLVETQYF	TGTGCCAGCAGCTTGGTAGAGACCCAGTACTTC	-	TRBV5-5	TRBJ2-5	-
CASSLDQRNEQFF	TGTGCCAGCAGCTTGGACCAGCGAAATGAGCAGTTCTTC	-	TRBV5-4	TRBJ2-1	-
CASSYSGRDNSPLHF	TGTGCCAGCAGTTACTCGGGACGGGATAATTCACCCCTCCACTTT	-	TRBV6-6	TRBJ1-6	-
CASSGRTLNTEAFF	TGTGCCAGCAGTGGACGGACCCTGAACACTGAAGCTTTCTTT	-	TRBV6-1	TRBJ1-1	-
CASSAPGQGAYGYTF	TGTGCCAGCAGTGCACCGGGACAGGGGGCCTATGGCTACACCTTC	TRBD1	TRBV6-5	TRBJ1-2	few
CASSSNEKLFF	TGTGCCAGCAGCTCTAATGAAAAACTGTTTTTT	-	TRBV28	TRBJ1-4	-
CASSFNRYEAFF	TGTGCCAGCAGTTTTAACCGTTATGAAGCTTTCTTT	-	TRBV6-5	TRBJ1-1	-
CAWSGVPLNYGYTF	TGTGCCTGGAGTGGGGTGCCCCTTAACTATGGCTACACCTTC	-	TRBV30	TRBJ1-2	-
CASSPVRGELFF	TGTGCCAGCAGCCCGGTTCGGGGGGAGCTGTTTTTT	-	TRBV16	TRBJ2-2	few
CATSRPPRTATYGYTF	TGTGCCACCAGCAGACCTCCGAGGACAGCTACTTATGGCTACACCTTC	-	TRBV15	TRBJ1-2	-
CASSNLGGGYTF	TGTGCCAGCAGCAACCTAGGGGGAGGCTACACCTTC	-	TRBV6-5	TRBJ1-2	-